What follows describes a single TCR beta chain. The sample originates from a study of blood T cell repertoires in COVID-19. Whole-study context: Some COVID-19 samples were acute and others convalescent; all came from the United States, Italy and Spain. From T cells, B-cell-depleted T cells, or PBMCs came the material, which was cDNA or gDNA.

Enrollment of patients from Seattle took place during active infection, with longitudinal follow-up. Per the original data handling: Estimates of nucleated cell counts were drawn from the amplification of reference gene primers. The method was immunoSEQ multiplex PCR; TCRdb's version includes in-frame clones alone and lacks a portion of them. That table supplies the V and J calls and clone size; D and trimming were determined from the DNA. This table has 440,000 or so clones, about 91% appearing once. V lost 4 bases to trimming and J lost 5 bases; unmatched junction nucleotides: 15. This CDR3 contains 17 residues. Germline lookup yields CDR1 SGDLS and CDR2 YYNGEE.

The sequencing sample was made of peripheral blood. This TCR came from a woman between 35 and 50 years old with COVID-19, enrolled during active disease. The V call is TRBV9, the J call TRBJ2-1, with 7 positions matching TRBD2. The CDR3 region is CASSPQPGTTTHNEQFF. In DNA form, the CDR3 reads TGTGCCAGCAGCCCTCAGCCCGGGACTACGACACACAATGAGCAGTTCTTC.